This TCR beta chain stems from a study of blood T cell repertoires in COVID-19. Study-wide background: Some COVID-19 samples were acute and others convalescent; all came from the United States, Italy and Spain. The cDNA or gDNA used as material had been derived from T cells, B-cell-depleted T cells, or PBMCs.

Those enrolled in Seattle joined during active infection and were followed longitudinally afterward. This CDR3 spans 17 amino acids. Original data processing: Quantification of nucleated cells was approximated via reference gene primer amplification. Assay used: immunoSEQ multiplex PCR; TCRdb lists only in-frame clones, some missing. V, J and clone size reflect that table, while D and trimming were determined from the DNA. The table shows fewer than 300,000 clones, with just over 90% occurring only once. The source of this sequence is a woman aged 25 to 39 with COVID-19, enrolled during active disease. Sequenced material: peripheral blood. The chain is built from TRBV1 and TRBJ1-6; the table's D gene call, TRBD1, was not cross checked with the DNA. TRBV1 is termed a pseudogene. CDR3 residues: CTSSQPGQQIYNSPLHF. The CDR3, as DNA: TGCACCAGCAGCCAACCGGGACAGCAGATTTATAATTCACCCCTCCACTTT.